A selection of T cell receptor beta chains follows, all from one sample in a study of blood T cell repertoires in COVID-19. TCRdb's table, derived via immunoSEQ multiplex PCR, lists solely in-frame clones and lacks some. Here the sample spans under 100,000 clones, under 90% being singletons. The sample taken for sequencing was peripheral blood. The source of these receptors is a man aged 60-69 years with COVID-19, enrolled during active disease. Both conserved end residues are part of each CDR3. The D gene is left open where the match is weak. Part of the rows lack a size; the others show once, few, many or a class for expanded clones.

V	J	size	D	DNA	CDR3
TRBV7-2	TRBJ1-3	NA	NA	TGTGCCAGCAGCCCACACAGGGATTCGAACACCATATATTTT	CASSPHRDSNTIYF
TRBV6-4	TRBJ2-3	NA	TRBD1	TGTGCCAGCAGTGACTCGAGGGGACAGAATTTGGATACGCAGTATTTT	CASSDSRGQNLDTQYF
TRBV3-1/TRBV3-2	TRBJ1-5	NA	NA	TGTGCCAGCAGCCAAGACCTGGTGGGAGGTCAGCCCCAGCATTTT	CASSQDLVGGQPQHF
TRBV7-8	TRBJ1-2	NA	NA	TGTGCCAGCAGCTTAGTCCAGATTGCTTCATATGGCTACACCTTC	CASSLVQIASYGYTF
TRBV11-2	TRBJ2-4	NA	TRBD2	TGTGCCAGCAGCTTGGGGATCGGACTAGTGCGAAACATTCAGTACTTC	CASSLGIGLVRNIQYF
TRBV5-1	TRBJ1-3	NA	TRBD1	TGCGCCAGCAGCACTCAGGGGGCGGACACCATATATTTT	CASSTQGADTIYF
TRBV15	TRBJ1-2	NA	NA	TGTGCCACCAGCAGAGAGGGAGGCTATGGCTACACCTTC	CATSREGGYGYTF
TRBV15	TRBJ2-1	NA	TRBD2	TGTGCCACCAGCACGAGGACTAGCGGGAGGAATGAGCAGTTCTTC	CATSTRTSGRNEQFF
TRBV30	TRBJ2-7	NA	NA	TGTGCCTGGAGTGAGGGGTCGGCAGTCGAGCAGTACTTC	CAWSEGSAVEQYF
TRBV5-5	TRBJ2-7	NA	TRBD1	TGTGCCAGCAGCATCGGACAGGGGCTAAACGAGCAGTACTTC	CASSIGQGLNEQYF
TRBV4-3	TRBJ2-7	NA	TRBD2	TGCGCCAGCAGCCAAGTTAGGACTAGCGGGCCCTACGAGCAGTACTTC	CASSQVRTSGPYEQYF
TRBV7-2	TRBJ2-3	once	NA	TGTGCCAGCAGCTTACTAGGAGATACGCAGTATTTT	CASSLLGDTQYF
TRBV19	TRBJ1-5	NA	NA	TGTGCCAGTACTGGGGGGGAACCCAGTCAGCCCCAGCATTTT	CASTGGEPSQPQHF
TRBV2	TRBJ2-3	NA	TRBD1	TGTGCCAGCAGTGGGGGACAGGGGACAGATACGCAGTATTTT	CASSGGQGTDTQYF
TRBV2	TRBJ1-1	NA	NA	TGTGCCAGCAGTAAACAGGTTACGACTGAAGCTTTCTTT	CASSKQVTTEAFF
TRBV7-9	TRBJ1-4	NA	NA	TGTGCCAGCAGCTTAGGGGGAGGGACGCCAAATGAAAAACTGTTTTTT	CASSLGGGTPNEKLFF
TRBV7-2	TRBJ1-1	NA	NA	TGTGCCAGCAGCTTAGAGGAGGGGAGGAACACTGAAGCTTTCTTT	CASSLEEGRNTEAFF
TRBV18	TRBJ2-1	NA	NA	TGTGCCAGCACAACGACAGCTCGCTCCTACAATGAGCAGTTCTTC	CASTTTARSYNEQFF
TRBV7-3	TRBJ2-2	NA	TRBD1	TGTGCCAGCAGCTTAATCGGACAGGGCGGCGGGGAGCTGTTTTTT	CASSLIGQGGGELFF
TRBV6-5	TRBJ2-2	NA	NA	TGTGCCAGCAGTACCAGGGGAGTGAACACCGGGGAGCTGTTTTTT	CASSTRGVNTGELFF
TRBV23-1	TRBJ1-2	NA	NA	TGCGCCAGCAGTCCCGGTTCCGGGGAAGGCTACACCTTC	CASSPGSGEGYTF
TRBV6-2/TRBV6-3	TRBJ1-1	once	TRBD1	TGTGCCAGCAGTCGAACCGGGACAGGGGACACTGAAGCTTTCTTT	CASSRTGTGDTEAFF
TRBV19	TRBJ1-3	NA	NA	TGTGCCAGTAGAGAACTCTCTGGAAACACCATATATTTT	CASRELSGNTIYF
TRBV6-6	TRBJ2-1	NA	TRBD1	TGTGCCAGCAGTTACTCCGGGACAGGTCGCAATGAGCAGTTCTTC	CASSYSGTGRNEQFF
TRBV21-1	TRBJ1-2	once	NA	TGTGCCAGCAGCAATTACCGACAGGGTAGGTATGGCTACACCTTC	CASSNYRQGRYGYTF
TRBV30	TRBJ2-2	NA	NA	TGTGCCTGCCGGCCACAGGGTTTGGGGGAGCTGTTTTTT	CACRPQGLGELFF
TRBV7-9	TRBJ1-1	NA	TRBD1	TGTGCCAGCAGCATGCTGACAGGGACTGAAGCTTTCTTT	CASSMLTGTEAFF
TRBV19	TRBJ2-1	NA	TRBD2	TGTGCCAGTAGTATGGGTTTGGGCGGGAGGTACAATGAGCAGTTCTTC	CASSMGLGGRYNEQFF
TRBV6-2/TRBV6-3	TRBJ2-2	NA	TRBD2	TGTGCCAGCAGTACGATACTAGCGGGAGAGTACACCGGGGAGCTGTTTTTT	CASSTILAGEYTGELFF
TRBV12-5	TRBJ1-1	NA	TRBD1	TGTGCTAGTGGACAGACAGGGTACACTGAAGCTTTCTTT	CASGQTGYTEAFF
TRBV19	TRBJ1-3	NA	NA	TGTGCCAGTTCGTCAGGGGCTGGAAACACCATATATTTT	CASSSGAGNTIYF
TRBV14	TRBJ2-7	NA	TRBD2	TGTGCCAGCAGCCCCCTGGTTGGGACTACCAACGAGCAGTACTTC	CASSPLVGTTNEQYF
TRBV3-1/TRBV3-2	TRBJ2-1	NA	NA	TGTGCCAGCAGCCAAGTAGGGAGGGAGCAGTTCTTC	CASSQVGREQFF
TRBV7-8	TRBJ2-3	NA	TRBD2	TGTGCCAGCAGCTTAGTGGCGGGAGCTGGCACAGATACGCAGTATTTT	CASSLVAGAGTDTQYF
TRBV5-1	TRBJ2-3	once	NA	TGCGCCAGCAGCCCGGGACTTCTAGGCACAGATACGCAGTATTTT	CASSPGLLGTDTQYF
TRBV2	TRBJ2-5	NA	NA	TGTGCCAGCAGTGAATCTGGGGGGACCTTCCAAGAGACCCAGTACTTC	CASSESGGTFQETQYF
TRBV30	TRBJ2-3	NA	TRBD1	TGTGCCTGGATTAGGGGACAGGAGACAGATACGCAGTATTTT	CAWIRGQETDTQYF
TRBV20-1	TRBJ2-5	NA	NA	TGCAGTGCTAGTCAGGGTGCTGAGGAGACCCAGTACTTC	CSASQGAEETQYF
TRBV12-3/TRBV12-4	TRBJ1-1	NA	NA	TGTGCCAGCAGTACTCAGACAGGACTTGAAGCTTTCTTT	CASSTQTGLEAFF
TRBV4-1	TRBJ2-1	once	TRBD2	TGCGCCAGCAGCCAAGTAGGGACTAGCTCCTACAATGAGCAGTTCTTC	CASSQVGTSSYNEQFF
TRBV15	TRBJ2-2	NA	NA	TGTGCCACCAGCAGAGAGACAGTTCAGAGGACCGGGGAGCTGTTTTTT	CATSRETVQRTGELFF
TRBV11-1	TRBJ2-7	NA	TRBD2	TGTGCCAGCAGCCGTTATTCTAGCGGGGGCTACGAGCAGTACTTC	CASSRYSSGGYEQYF
TRBV18	TRBJ1-2	NA	TRBD1	TGTGCCAGCTCACCACGGGACAGGGCGGATCTCTATGGCTACACCTTC	CASSPRDRADLYGYTF
TRBV5-1	TRBJ2-7	NA	TRBD1	TGCGCCAGCAGCCCCAGGACAGGGGCGTCCCACTACGAGCAGTACTTC	CASSPRTGASHYEQYF
TRBV7-2	TRBJ2-1	NA	TRBD1	TGTGCCACCAGGGGTGGGACAGGGGGTTATAATGAGCAGTTCTTC	CATRGGTGGYNEQFF
TRBV5-1	TRBJ1-1	NA	NA	TGCGCCAGCAACCCGACAGTGATGAACACTGAAGCTTTCTTT	CASNPTVMNTEAFF
TRBV19	TRBJ1-1	NA	NA	TGTGCCAGTAATAACCCGCCGGGATCGGAACTGACTGAAGCTTTCTTT	CASNNPPGSELTEAFF
TRBV5-4	TRBJ1-5	few	NA	TGTGCCAGCAGCATGGACGGGGAACAGCCCCAGCATTTT	CASSMDGEQPQHF
TRBV7-9	TRBJ1-1	once	NA	TGTGCCAGCAGCTTCACAGGGAACACTGAAGCTTTCTTT	CASSFTGNTEAFF